This TCR beta chain was captured in a study of CD8+ T cells in alopecia areata (dated by TCRdb to 2016 to 2018). As for the study more broadly: Treated patients were enrolled in an open-label pilot trial of oral tofacitinib, 5 to 10 mg twice daily, for moderate-to-severe alopecia areata. TCRbeta CDR3 regions were amplified by immunoSEQ multiplex PCR using 35 Vbeta forward and 13 Jbeta reverse primers. High-throughput TCRbeta sequencing was used to examine T cell clonal expansion in alopecia areata in both the C3H/HeJ mouse model and human patients. Scalp tissue and sorted CD4+ and CD8+ peripheral blood T cells from patchy and totalis/universalis alopecia areata patients and from healthy controls were covered by human TCRbeta sequencing. RNA was obtained with the PAXgene miRNA kit for fixed scalp, the miRNeasy kit for PBMCs, and the RNeasy kit for mouse skin. Patients stayed on tofacitinib for 6 to 18 months and then had 6 months of follow-up off drug so that delayed response and recurrence could be assessed. Clonality in the scalp was compared among normal scalp (n=4), patchy alopecia areata scalp (n=8), and alopecia totalis/universalis scalp (n=8). Biopsies were taken from tofacitinib-treated patients at baseline and at 4 and 24 weeks of treatment, and a later scalp biopsy was taken in several of the tofacitinib-treated patients. What the research found in general, with its limitations: Compared with normal scalp, lesional scalp had higher clonality and more expanded CD8+ clones, particularly in alopecia totalis/universalis, a pattern that suggests antigenic drive. TCR sequences shared between patients were less clear than in mice, possibly partly because of HLA diversity in the patient population. Unlike mouse skin, which is dominated by gammadelta T cells, normal human skin has resident alphabeta T cells that are also sequenced, and this complicates analysis of the scalp TCR repertoire.

In the paper's terms, the time point label means: baseline before oral tofacitinib. From alopecia areata patients, peripheral blood was collected along with lesional scalp punch biopsies. PBMCs were separated by density centrifugation and stained for CD3, CD4 and CD8, after which CD4+ and CD8+ T cells were sorted on a FACSAria. This clone was recorded a few times. What this receptor recognizes is not known. Per-nucleotide qualities are absent, and no much larger clonotype sits a single base away. V loses 7 bases of germline sequence and J loses 5 bases, and the interval between the two ends is 15 bases. Based on the germline V gene (reference sequence), the CDR1 and CDR2 sequences are LNHDA and SQIVND. Reading from cysteine to phenylalanine, the CDR3 counts 14 amino acids. The kept DNA is CDR3 alone, 42 bases in frame from the first base. Library generation was performed with the immunoSEQ multiplex PCR assay. RNA was extracted from all samples and reverse transcribed into cDNA as template for TCR sequencing. SuperScript III was used to make first-strand cDNA, primed with a 2:1 mix of oligo-dT and random hexamers. A synthetic immune receptor repertoire was used to assess amplification bias, and residual bias was removed computationally. The study's own analysis went as follows. Raw reads were preprocessed for error removal, and CDR3 was defined according to IMGT conventions as running from the conserved cysteine to phenylalanine. Clonality was computed by normalizing Shannon entropy by log2 of the number of productive unique TCRs and subtracting the result from 1. Scalp TCRbeta sequences were cross-referenced with sorted blood CD4 and CD8 repertoires so that the CD4 or CD8 identity of scalp clones could be inferred. The immuneACCESS repertoire file appears here via TCRdb, limited to in-frame rearrangements. These files lack a portion of the clones; in checked studies, under half of the deficit traces to unresolved V genes, and the cause of the others is not known. The V and J calls and clone size were taken over from that table, and D and trimming were inferred from the DNA. The sample includes 200,000 or so clones, with 50% to 60% observed a single time. The ten largest clonotypes hold over 0.4% of the sample.

The sequencing here drew on CD4+ T cells sorted from blood, taken at week 0. The V gene is TRBV19 and the J gene is TRBJ2-1; possibly the D gene is TRBD1, per 6 matching bases. This clonotype originated in a human donor with alopecia areata. The base sequence is TGTGCCAGTAAAGGGGGAGCCCTTAACAATGAGCAGTTCTTC. This sequence encodes CASKGGALNNEQFF.